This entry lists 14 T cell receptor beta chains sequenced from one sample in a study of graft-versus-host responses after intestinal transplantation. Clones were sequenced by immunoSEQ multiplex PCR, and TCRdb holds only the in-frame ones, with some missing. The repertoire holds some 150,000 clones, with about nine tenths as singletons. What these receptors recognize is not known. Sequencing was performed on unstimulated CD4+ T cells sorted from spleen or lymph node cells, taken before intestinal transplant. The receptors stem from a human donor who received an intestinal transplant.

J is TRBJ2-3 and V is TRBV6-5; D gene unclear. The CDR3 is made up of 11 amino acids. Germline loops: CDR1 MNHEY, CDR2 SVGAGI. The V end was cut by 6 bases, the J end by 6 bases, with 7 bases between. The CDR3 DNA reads TGTGCCAGCAGCCTCCTGGATACGCAGTATTTT. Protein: CASSLLDTQYF.

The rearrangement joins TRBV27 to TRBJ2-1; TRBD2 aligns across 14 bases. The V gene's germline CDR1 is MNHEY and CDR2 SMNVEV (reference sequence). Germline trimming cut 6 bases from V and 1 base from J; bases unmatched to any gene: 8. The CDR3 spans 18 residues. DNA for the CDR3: TGTGCCAGCAGACCGGGACTAGCGGGGGCGAGGTCCTACAATGAGCAGTTCTTC. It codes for CASRPGLAGARSYNEQFF.

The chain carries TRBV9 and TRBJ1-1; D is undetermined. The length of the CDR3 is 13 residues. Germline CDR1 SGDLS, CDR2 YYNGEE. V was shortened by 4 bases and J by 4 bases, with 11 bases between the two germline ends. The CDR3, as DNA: TGTGCCAGCAGCCCCCTATACGGCACTGAAGCTTTCTTT. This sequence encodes CASSPLYGTEAFF.

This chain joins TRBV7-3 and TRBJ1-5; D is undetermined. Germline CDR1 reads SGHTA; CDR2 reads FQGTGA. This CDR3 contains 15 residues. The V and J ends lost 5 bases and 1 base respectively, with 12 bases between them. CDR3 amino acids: CASSPEPGSNQPQHF. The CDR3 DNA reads TGTGCCAGCAGCCCCGAACCGGGGAGCAATCAGCCCCAGCATTTT.

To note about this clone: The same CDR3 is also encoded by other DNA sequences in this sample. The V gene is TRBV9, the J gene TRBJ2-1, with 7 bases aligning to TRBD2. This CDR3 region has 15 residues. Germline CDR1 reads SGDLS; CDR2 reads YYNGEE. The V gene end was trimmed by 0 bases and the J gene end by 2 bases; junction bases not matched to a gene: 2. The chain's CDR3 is CASSVAGGPYNEQFF. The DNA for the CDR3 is TGTGCCAGCAGCGTAGCGGGGGGTCCCTACAATGAGCAGTTCTTC.

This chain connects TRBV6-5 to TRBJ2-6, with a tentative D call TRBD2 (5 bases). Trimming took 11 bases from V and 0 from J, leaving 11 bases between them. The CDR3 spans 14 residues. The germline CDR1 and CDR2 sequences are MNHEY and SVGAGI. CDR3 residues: CACTGSSGANVLTF. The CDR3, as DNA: TGTGCCTGTACGGGGAGCTCTGGGGCCAACGTCCTGACTTTC.

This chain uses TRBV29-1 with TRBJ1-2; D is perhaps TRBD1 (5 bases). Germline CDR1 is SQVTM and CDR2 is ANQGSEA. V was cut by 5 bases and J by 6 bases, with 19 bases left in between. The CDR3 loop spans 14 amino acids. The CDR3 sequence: CSVHGVGAENGYTF. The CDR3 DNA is TGCAGCGTTCATGGAGTAGGGGCTGAGAATGGCTACACCTTC.

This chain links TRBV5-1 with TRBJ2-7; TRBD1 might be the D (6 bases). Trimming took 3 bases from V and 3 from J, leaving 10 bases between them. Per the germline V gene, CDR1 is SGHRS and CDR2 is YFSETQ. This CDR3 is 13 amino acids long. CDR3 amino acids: CASSSLTGYEQYF. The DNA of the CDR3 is TGCGCCAGCAGCTCTTTGACAGGCTACGAGCAGTACTTC.

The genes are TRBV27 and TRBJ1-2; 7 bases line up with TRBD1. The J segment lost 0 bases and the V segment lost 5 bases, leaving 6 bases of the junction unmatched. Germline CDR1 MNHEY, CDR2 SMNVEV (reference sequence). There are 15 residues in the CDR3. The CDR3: CASSTRTGANYGYTF. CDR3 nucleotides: TGTGCCAGCAGTACCCGGACAGGAGCTAACTATGGCTACACCTTC.

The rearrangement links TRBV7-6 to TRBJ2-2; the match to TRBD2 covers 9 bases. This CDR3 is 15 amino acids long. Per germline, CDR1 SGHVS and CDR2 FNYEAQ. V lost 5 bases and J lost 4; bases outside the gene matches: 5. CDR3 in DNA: TGTGCCAGCAGCGGGGCGGGAGGGGGCACCGGGGAGCTGTTTTTT. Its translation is CASSGAGGGTGELFF.

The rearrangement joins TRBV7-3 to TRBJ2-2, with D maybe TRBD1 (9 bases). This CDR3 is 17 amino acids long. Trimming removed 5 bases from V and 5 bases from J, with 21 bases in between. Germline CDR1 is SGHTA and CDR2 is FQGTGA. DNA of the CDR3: TGTGCCAGCAGCCCGCGGGGGGACAGGGCCTATACCGGGGAGCTGTTTTTT. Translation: CASSPRGDRAYTGELFF.

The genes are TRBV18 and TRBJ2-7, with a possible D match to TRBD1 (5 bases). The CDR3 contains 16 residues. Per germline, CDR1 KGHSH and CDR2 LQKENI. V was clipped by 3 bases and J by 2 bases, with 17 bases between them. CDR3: CASSPRRQFSTYEQYF. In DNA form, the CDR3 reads TGTGCCAGCTCACCGCGCAGACAGTTCAGTACCTACGAGCAGTACTTC.

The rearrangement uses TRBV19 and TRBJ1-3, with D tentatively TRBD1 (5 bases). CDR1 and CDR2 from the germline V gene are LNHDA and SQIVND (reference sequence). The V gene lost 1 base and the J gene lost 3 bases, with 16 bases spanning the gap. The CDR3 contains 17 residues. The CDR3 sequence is CASSIGGTPFRGNTIYF. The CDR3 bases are TGTGCCAGTAGTATAGGCGGGACGCCGTTCCGTGGAAACACCATATATTTT. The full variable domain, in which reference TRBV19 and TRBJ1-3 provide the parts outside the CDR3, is DGGITQSPKYLFRKEGQNVTLSCEQNLNHDAMYWYRQDPGQGLRLIYYSQIVNDFQKGDIAEGYSVSREKKESFPLTVTSAQKNPTAFYLCASSIGGTPFRGNTIYFGEGSWLTVV.

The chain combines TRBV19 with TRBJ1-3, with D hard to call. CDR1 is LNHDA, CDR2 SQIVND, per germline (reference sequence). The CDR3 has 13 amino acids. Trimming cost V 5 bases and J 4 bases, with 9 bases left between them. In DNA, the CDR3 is TGTGCCAGTAGTCGGCCTGGGGGAAACACCATATATTTT. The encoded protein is CASSRPGGNTIYF.